This is a list of T cell receptor beta chains from one sample in a study of T-cell reconstitution after alpha-beta-depleted transplantation in children. In TCRdb, the PCR reads were re-called with MiXCR into one record per CDR3 protein. The sample lists around 200,000 distinct CDR3 sequences, approximately 11% occurring once. Material: PBMCs, obtained before TCRalphabeta/CD19-depleted stem cell transplant. The receptor set was obtained from a child under two years old with acute myeloid leukemia, due to receive a stem cell transplant. The CDR3 runs from the conserved cysteine through the conserved F or W. Fields, in order: clone size, J gene, V gene, CDR3 protein. Size values are once, few and many counts, or a class for expanded clones, and some rows have none.

>many|TRBJ2-1|TRBV7-2
CASRFGLAGGYNEQFF
>many|TRBJ2-3|TRBV5-1
CASSLAATATDTQYF
>many|TRBJ2-3|TRBV11-2
CASRPPGLALDTQYF
>many|TRBJ1-1|TRBV20-1
CSARDSLNTEAFF
>many|TRBJ2-2|TRBV14
CASSQKPGLLLTGELFF
>many|TRBJ1-4|TRBV5-1
CASSSDEHEKLFF
>many|TRBJ2-1|TRBV18
CASSPIAGPGYNEQFF
>NA|TRBJ1-1|TRBV5-4
CASSLEGASIPEAFF
>many|TRBJ1-2|TRBV29-1
CSGGQGSGGYTF
>many|TRBJ1-1|TRBV7-2
CASSLTVLNTEAFF
>many|TRBJ2-3|TRBV12-3/TRBV12-4
CASSLGAAASSTDTQYF
>many|TRBJ2-3|TRBV5-5
CASSTGLAGVPDTQYF
>few|TRBJ2-1|TRBV20-1
CSAGRTSGDGEQFF
>many|TRBJ2-4|TRBV12-3/TRBV12-4
CASSLTGEEDIQYF